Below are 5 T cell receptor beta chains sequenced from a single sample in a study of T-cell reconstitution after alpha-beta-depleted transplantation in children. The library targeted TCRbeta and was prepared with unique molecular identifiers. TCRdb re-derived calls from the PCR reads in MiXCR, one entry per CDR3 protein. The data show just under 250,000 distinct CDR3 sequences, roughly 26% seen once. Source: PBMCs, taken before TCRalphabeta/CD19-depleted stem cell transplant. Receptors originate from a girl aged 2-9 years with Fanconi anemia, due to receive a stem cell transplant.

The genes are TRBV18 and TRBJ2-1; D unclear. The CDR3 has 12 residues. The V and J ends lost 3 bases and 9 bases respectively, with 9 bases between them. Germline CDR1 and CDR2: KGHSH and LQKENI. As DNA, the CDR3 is TGTGCCAGCTCACCGTTAGAAGCTGAGCAGTTCTTC. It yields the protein CASSPLEAEQFF.

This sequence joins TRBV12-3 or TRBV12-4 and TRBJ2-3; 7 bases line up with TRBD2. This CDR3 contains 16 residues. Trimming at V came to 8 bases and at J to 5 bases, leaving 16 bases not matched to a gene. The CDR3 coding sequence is TGTGCCAGCGGCTTTGGGGCGGGGGACTACTTAGATACGCAGTATTTT. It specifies CASGFGAGDYLDTQYF.

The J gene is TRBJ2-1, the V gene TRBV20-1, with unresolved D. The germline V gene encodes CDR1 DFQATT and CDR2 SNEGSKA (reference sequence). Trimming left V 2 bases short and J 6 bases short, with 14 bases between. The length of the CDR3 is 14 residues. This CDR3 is CSARSGPVLNEQFF. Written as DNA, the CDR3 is TGCAGTGCTAGATCTGGGCCTGTCCTCAATGAGCAGTTCTTC.

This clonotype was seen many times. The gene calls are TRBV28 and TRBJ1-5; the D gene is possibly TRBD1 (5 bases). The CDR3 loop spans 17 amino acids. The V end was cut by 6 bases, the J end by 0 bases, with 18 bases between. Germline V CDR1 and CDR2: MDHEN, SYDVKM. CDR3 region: CASSITSGFNSNQPQHF. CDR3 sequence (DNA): TGTGCCAGCAGCATCACATCAGGGTTTAATAGCAATCAGCCCCAGCATTTT.

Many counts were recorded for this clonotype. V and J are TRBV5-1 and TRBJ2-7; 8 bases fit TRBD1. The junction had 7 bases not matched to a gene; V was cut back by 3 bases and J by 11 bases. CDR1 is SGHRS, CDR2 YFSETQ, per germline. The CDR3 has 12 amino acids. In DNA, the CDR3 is TGCGCCAGCAGCTCGATACCGGGACAGGAGTACTTC. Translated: CASSSIPGQEYF.